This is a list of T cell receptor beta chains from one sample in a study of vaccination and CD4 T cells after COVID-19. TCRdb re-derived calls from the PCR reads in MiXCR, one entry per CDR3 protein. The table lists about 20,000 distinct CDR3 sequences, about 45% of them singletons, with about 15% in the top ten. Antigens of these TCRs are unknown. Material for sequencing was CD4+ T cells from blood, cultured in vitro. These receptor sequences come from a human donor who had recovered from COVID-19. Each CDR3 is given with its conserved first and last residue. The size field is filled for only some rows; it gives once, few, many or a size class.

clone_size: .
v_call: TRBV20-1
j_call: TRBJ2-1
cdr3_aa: CSAVRDAAEQFF

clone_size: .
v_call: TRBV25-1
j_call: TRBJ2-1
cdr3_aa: CASLRGSSYNEQFF

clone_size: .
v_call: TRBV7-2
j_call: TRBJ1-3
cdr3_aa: CASSFRTGSGNTIYF

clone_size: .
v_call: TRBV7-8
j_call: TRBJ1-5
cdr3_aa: CASSGQTGYDQPQHF

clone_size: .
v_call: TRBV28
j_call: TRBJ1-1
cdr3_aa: CASSFVTEAFF

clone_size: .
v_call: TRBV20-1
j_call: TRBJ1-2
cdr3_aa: CSAAKGYGYTF

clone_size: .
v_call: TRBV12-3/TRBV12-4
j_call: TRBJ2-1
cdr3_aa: CASSYQGKHYNEQFF

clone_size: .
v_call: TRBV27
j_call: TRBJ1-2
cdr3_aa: CASSLKGVGGYTF

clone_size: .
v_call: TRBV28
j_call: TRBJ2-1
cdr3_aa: CASSLSIFAREQFF

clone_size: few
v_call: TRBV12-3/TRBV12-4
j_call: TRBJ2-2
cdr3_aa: CASSLGTGRLGAGELFF

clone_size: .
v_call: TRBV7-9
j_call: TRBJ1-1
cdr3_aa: CASSLDRGSTEAFF

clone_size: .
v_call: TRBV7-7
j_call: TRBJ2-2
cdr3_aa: CAIGRGASTGELFF

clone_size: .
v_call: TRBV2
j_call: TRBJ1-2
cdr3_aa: CASSDPRGYGYTF

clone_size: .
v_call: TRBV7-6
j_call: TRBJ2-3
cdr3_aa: CASSPRTGTSTDTQYF

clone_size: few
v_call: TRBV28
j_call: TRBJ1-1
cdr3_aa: CASSTAEGYTEAFF

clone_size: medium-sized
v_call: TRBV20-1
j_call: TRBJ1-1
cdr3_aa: CSAGKGGTEAFF

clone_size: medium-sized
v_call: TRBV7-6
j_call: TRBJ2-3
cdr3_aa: CASSLFGTSGGRTDTQYF

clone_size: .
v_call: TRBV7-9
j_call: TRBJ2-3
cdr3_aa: CASSFQTGVTDTQYF

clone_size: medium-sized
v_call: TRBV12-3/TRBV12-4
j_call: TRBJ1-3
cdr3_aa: CASSPLSGYSGNTIYF

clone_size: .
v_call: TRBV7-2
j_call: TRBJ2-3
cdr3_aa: CASSLGADTQYF

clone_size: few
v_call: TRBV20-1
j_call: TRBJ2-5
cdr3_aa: CSARDAGVAVSETQYF

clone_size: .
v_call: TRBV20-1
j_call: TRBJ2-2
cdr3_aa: CSTGPRAGELFF

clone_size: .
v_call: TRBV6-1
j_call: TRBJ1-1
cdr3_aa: CASREDRGAFF

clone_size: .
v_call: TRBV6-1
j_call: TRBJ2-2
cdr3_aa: CASSIGRLNTGELFF

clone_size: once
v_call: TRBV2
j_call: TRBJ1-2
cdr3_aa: CASSEWARHTF

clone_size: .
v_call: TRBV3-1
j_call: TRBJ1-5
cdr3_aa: CASSQGVNQPQHF

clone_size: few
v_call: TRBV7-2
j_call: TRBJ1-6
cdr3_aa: CASSSRGTYNSPLHF

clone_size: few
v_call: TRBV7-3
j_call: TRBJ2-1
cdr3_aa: CASSLMNRGTSGAKYNEQFF

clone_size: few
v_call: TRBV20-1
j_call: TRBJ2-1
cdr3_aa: CSASKVGLAGGYNEQFF

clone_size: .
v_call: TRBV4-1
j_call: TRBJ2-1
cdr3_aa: CASSQGGALQPDEQFF

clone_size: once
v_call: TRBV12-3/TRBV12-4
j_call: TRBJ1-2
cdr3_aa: CASRTEGVGYGYTF

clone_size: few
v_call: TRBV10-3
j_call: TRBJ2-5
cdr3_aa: CAAAGGPGQGRETQYF

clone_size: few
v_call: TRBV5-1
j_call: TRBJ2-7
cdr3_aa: CASSPGTSGREEQYF

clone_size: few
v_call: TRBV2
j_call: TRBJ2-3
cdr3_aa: CATLRDRSTDTQYF

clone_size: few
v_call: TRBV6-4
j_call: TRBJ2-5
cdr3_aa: CASSEPRPTSGNLQETQYF

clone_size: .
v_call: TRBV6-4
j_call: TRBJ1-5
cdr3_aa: CASNRSTSDQPQHF

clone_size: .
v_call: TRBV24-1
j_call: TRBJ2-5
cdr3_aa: CATSVGGAAPNQETQYF